This entry is about one T cell receptor beta chain. The data are from a study of blood T cell repertoires in COVID-19. Study information: Acute-phase and convalescent COVID-19 samples originated in the United States, Italy and Spain. T cells, B-cell-depleted T cells, or PBMCs supplied cDNA or gDNA.

CDR3 size: 15 residues. The V end lost 5 bases, the J end lost 4 bases, and 17 bases lay between the germline ends. The germline V gene encodes CDR1 MNHEY and CDR2 SVGAGI. Authors' methods: Estimated nucleated cell counts came from reference gene primer amplification. Using immunoSEQ multiplex PCR, the repertoire was profiled, and TCRdb retains in-frame clones only, with some absent. D and trimming come from the DNA, and the V and J calls and clone size come from that table. The data contain over 120,000 clones, about four fifths of them singletons. The sequence was collected from a human donor in a cohort sampled during active COVID-19. Material for sequencing was peripheral blood. The chain combines TRBV6-5 with TRBJ1-2; no firm D call. Written as DNA, the CDR3 is TGTGCCAGCAGTCCGAAGCGCCGGGAGGCCTATGGCTACACCTTC. Protein product: CASSPKRREAYGYTF.